The TCR beta chain under discussion was sequenced for a study of shared clonotypes between healthy human individuals. Trimming stripped 2 bases from V and 3 bases from J, with 9 bases between. Germline loops: CDR1 SGHKS, CDR2 YYEKEE (reference sequence). This CDR3 has 15 amino acids. Generated by immunoSEQ multiplex PCR, the TCRdb table keeps only in-frame clones and is missing some. The sample has roughly 720,000 clones, less than 95% seen once. This receptor was taken from a man between 18 and 35 years old in good health. Some clones in this sample may be carry-over from other donors' samples. The chain uses TRBV5-5 and TRBJ2-6; D possibly corresponds to TRBD2 (5 bases). The sequenced sample was memory CD8+ T cells from PBMCs. The subset: CD45RO+ cells pooled with CCR7-negative TemRA cells. CDR3 residues: CASSLWSGGANVLTF. In DNA, the CDR3 is TGTGCCAGCAGCTTATGGAGCGGTGGGGCCAACGTCCTGACTTTC.